This T cell receptor (beta chain) was found in a study of shared clonotypes between healthy human individuals. At the level of the study: Donors were a couple of women and a few men aged 18 to 49.

Regarding this clone: Its specificity is unknown.

General study points: The authors expected sequencing depth to affect clonotype sharing among donors. In contrast to clonotypes shared by all four donors, non-shared clonotypes had lower generation probabilities.

Replicate PCRs run on sorted subsets employed approximately 0.2 ug DNA, 30,000 to 35,000 T cell genomes. The protocol was immunoSEQ multiplex PCR, while the TCRdb copy is restricted to in-frame clones and leaves out a portion. This sample has 2.3 million or so clones; about 92% occur once, and the top ten carry 0.39%. The CDR3 covers 14 residues. Germline values: CDR1 LGHNA, CDR2 YSLEER. V was shortened by 0 bases and J by 4 bases, with 9 bases between the two germline ends. The sequence derives from a man between 18 and 29 years old in good health. Some clones in this sample may be carry-over from other donors' samples. Specimen: naive CD4+ T cells from PBMCs. Documented subset: CD45RA+ positively selected. The genes are TRBV4-3 and TRBJ2-5; tentative D call: TRBD1 (5 bases). As DNA, the CDR3 is TGCGCCAGCAGCCAAGACAGGGTCCCAGAGACCCAGTACTTC. Encoded protein: CASSQDRVPETQYF.